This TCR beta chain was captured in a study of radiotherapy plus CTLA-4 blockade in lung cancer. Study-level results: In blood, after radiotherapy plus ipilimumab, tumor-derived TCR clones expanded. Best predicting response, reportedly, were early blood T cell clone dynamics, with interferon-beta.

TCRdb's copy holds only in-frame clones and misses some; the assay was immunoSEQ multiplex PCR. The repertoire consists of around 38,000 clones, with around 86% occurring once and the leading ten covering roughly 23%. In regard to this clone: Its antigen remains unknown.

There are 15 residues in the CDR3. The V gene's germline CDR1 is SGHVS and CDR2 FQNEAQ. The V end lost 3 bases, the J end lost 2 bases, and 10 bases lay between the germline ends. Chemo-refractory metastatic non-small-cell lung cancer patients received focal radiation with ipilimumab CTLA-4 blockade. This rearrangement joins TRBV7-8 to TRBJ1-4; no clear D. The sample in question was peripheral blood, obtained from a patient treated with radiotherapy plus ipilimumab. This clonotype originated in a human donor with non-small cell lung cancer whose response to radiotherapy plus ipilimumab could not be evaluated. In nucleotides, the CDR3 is TGTGCCAGCAGCTTTACAGCAAATACTAATGAAAAACTGTTTTTT. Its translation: CASSFTANTNEKLFF. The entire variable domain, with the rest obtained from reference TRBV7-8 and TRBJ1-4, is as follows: GAGVSQSPRYKVAKRGQDVALRCDPISGHVSLFWYQQALGQGPEFLTYFQNEAQLDKSGLPSDRFFAERPEGSVSTLKIQRTQQEDSAVYLCASSFTANTNEKLFFGSGTQLSVL.